This entry lists 10 T cell receptor beta chains sequenced from one sample in a study of CD8 T cells in Susac syndrome. The authors reverse transcribed roughly 0.5 to 1 ug RNA with random hexamers. TCRdb called the immunoSEQ multiplex PCR reads again in MiXCR, with one record for every CDR3 protein. The table records 100,000 to 150,000 distinct CDR3 sequences, about 93% of them present only once. The source material was CD4+ T cells from PBMCs. The source is a human donor in good health.

The rearrangement joins TRBV4-1 to TRBJ2-5; D is perhaps TRBD1 (6 bases). From germline, CDR1 is MGHRA and CDR2 YSYEKL. V lost 2 bases to trimming and J lost 2 bases, with 12 bases between them. CDR3 length: 15 amino acids. The CDR3 region has the DNA TGCGCCAGCAGCCAAATGAGGGGACAACAAGAGACCCAGTACTTC. Protein: CASSQMRGQQETQYF.

This chain links TRBV5-6 with TRBJ2-3, with 8 bases matching TRBD2. The CDR3 runs to 15 residues. V dropped 4 bases and J dropped 6; count of bases not matched to a gene: 10. Germline CDR1 reads SGHDT; CDR2 reads YYEEEE. CDR3 sequence: CASSLLSGKVDTQYF. For the CDR3, the DNA is TGTGCCAGCAGCCTCCTTAGCGGGAAGGTGGATACGCAGTATTTT.

V is TRBV5-6 and J is TRBJ2-1; 9 nucleotides match TRBD2. V shed 4 bases and J 7 bases; nucleotides not matched to a gene: 12. Germline V gene lookup returns CDR1 SGHDT and CDR2 YYEEEE. This CDR3 is built from 16 residues. The DNA for the CDR3 is TGTGCCAGCAGCCATAAGAAGCGGGAGGCCTTGAATGAGCAGTTCTTC. Protein product: CASSHKKREALNEQFF. The full variable domain, with the rest looked up from reference TRBV5-6 and TRBJ2-1, is DAGVTQSPTHLIKTRGQQVTLRCSPKSGHDTVSWYQQALGQGPQFIFQYYEEEERQRGNFPDRFSGHQFPNYSSELNVNALLLGDSALYLCASSHKKREALNEQFFGPGTRLTVL.

This clonotype was counted a few times. This chain links TRBV4-1 with TRBJ2-5; no reliable D call. V was clipped by 0 bases and J by 13 bases, with 15 bases between them. This CDR3 contains 13 residues. The germline CDR1 and CDR2 sequences are MGHRA and YSYEKL. CDR3 sequence reads: CASSQDLDRPRYF. CDR3 nucleotides: TGCGCCAGCAGCCAAGATCTCGATCGTCCCCGGTACTTC.

This rearrangement joins TRBV29-1 to TRBJ2-3; 9 bases fit TRBD2. CDR1 SQVTM and CDR2 ANQGSEA come from the germline V gene. There are 14 residues in the CDR3. V shed 8 bases, J shed 3 bases, and the junction held 9 bases outside the gene matches. CDR3 sequence (DNA): TGCAGCACCAGACTAGCGGAGGGGACAGATACGCAGTATTTT. Encoded protein: CSTRLAEGTDTQYF.

The V gene is TRBV2, the J gene TRBJ1-1; D is perhaps TRBD1 (5 bases). Looked up from germline, CDR1 is SNHLY and CDR2 is FYNNEI. V was cut by 11 bases and J by 0 bases, with 13 bases left in between. The CDR3 is 13 residues long. The CDR3 loop reads CARGTEMNTEAFF. The CDR3 region has the DNA TGTGCCCGGGGGACTGAGATGAACACTGAAGCTTTCTTT. Based on the CDR3 plus reference TRBV2 and TRBJ1-1, the full variable domain is EPEVTQTPSHQVTQMGQEVILRCVPISNHLYFYWYRQILGQKVEFLVSFYNNEISEKSEIFDDQFSVERPDGSNFTLKIRSTKLEDSAMYFCARGTEMNTEAFFGQGTRLTVV.

J is TRBJ1-6 and V is TRBV29-1; D not certain. The CDR3 is made up of 13 amino acids. V lost 0 bases to trimming and J lost 8 bases, with 8 bases between them. Germline V gives CDR1 SQVTM, CDR2 ANQGSEA. The CDR3 loop reads CSVEETADSPLHF. CDR3 in DNA: TGCAGCGTTGAAGAAACAGCCGATTCACCCCTCCACTTT.

This chain joins TRBV27 and TRBJ2-1; the D call may be TRBD1 or TRBD2 (5 bases each). This CDR3 comprises 17 residues. Germline CDR1 reads MNHEY; CDR2 reads SMNVEV (reference sequence). Trimming took off 4 bases at V and 0 bases at J, with 16 bases between the two ends. The CDR3 loop reads CASSSRGLSSSYNEQFF. The CDR3 nucleotides are TGTGCCAGCAGTTCTCGGGGCCTTTCTAGCTCCTACAATGAGCAGTTCTTC.

The chain combines TRBV23-1 with TRBJ2-7; maybe TRBD2 (6 bases). TRBV23-1 falls under the ORF class, with uncertain function. Trimming removed 2 bases from V and 2 bases from J, with 19 bases in between. The length of the CDR3 is 17 residues. CDR3 amino acids: CASSQVGWGRFTYEQYF. In DNA form, the CDR3 reads TGCGCCAGCAGTCAAGTCGGCTGGGGGAGGTTTACCTACGAGCAGTACTTC.

This sequence joins TRBV7-8 and TRBJ1-2; 7 bases match TRBD1. The CDR3 consists of 15 residues. Germline V gene sequence: CDR1 SGHVS, CDR2 FQNEAQ. J was trimmed by 1 base and V by 7 bases; bases with no gene match: 9. The CDR3 DNA is TGTGCCAGCAACCCACAGGGGATGTATAACTATGGCTACACCTTC. Its protein is CASNPQGMYNYGYTF.